This T cell receptor beta chain appears in the sequencing data of a study of T-cell memory formation after mild COVID-19. Findings of the study overall: Later expanders leaned CD4+, whereas clones that contracted between day 15 and 85 were balanced CD4/CD8.

Germline CDR1 and CDR2: SGHTA and FQGNSA. With V trimmed by 6 bases and J by 7 bases, 9 bases remained unmatched. The CDR3 is 13 amino acids. Amplification by 5'RACE using constant-segment primers produced TCR alpha and TCR beta cDNA libraries that carried sample barcodes and UMIs. TCRdb independently ran MiXCR on the 5' RACE reads; one entry per CDR3 protein. The repertoire includes some 440,000 distinct CDR3 sequences, about 23% of them detected once, and 9.5% to 15% sits in the top ten. This clonotype occurred a few times. What it binds is not known. What was sequenced was PBMCs or a T cell subset sorted from them (not recorded which). J is TRBJ2-7 and V is TRBV7-2; 7 nucleotides match TRBD1. The origin of this receptor is an adult woman who had mild COVID-19 (a few samples of this study predate the infection). Cell type and time point are not known. The DNA for the CDR3 is TGTGCCAGCAGTAGGGACAGAACTAATGAGCAGTACTTC. This codes for CASSRDRTNEQYF.